This T cell receptor beta chain was identified during a study of OX40 agonist ivuxolimab in advanced cancers. This clone was seen a handful of times. No antigen is known for it. The CDR3 totals 14 residues. Germline V gene lookup returns CDR1 SGHRS and CDR2 YFSETQ. The V end lost 4 bases, the J end lost 1 base, and 11 bases lay between the germline ends. Overall study findings and caveats: Antigen specificity remained undetermined for the expanded peripheral T cells.

TCRdb's copy holds only in-frame clones and misses some; the assay was immunoSEQ multiplex PCR. The sample has 75,000 to 85,000 clones; around 87% are singletons. The sample was CD4+ or CD8+ T cells sorted from blood, taken in a trial of the OX40 agonist ivuxolimab. The gene calls are TRBV5-1 and TRBJ1-1; D call uncertain. The sequence came from an adult with an advanced solid tumor such as melanoma, head and neck, liver or kidney cancer. The CDR3 coding sequence is TGCGCCAGCAGCGGCGGATTTGAGAACACTGAAGCTTTCTTT. Translated, it gives CASSGGFENTEAFF.